This T cell receptor (beta chain) is drawn from a study of blood T cells in healthy people across ages. A second PCR of 7 to 11 cycles used a sample-barcoded 5' primer and a J-beta primer mix. TCRdb re-called the 5' RACE reads through MiXCR, storing one row per CDR3 protein. Here the sample spans about 670,000 distinct CDR3 sequences, 35% to 50% being singletons. Study results and caveats: With unsorted PBMCs, a conclusive comparison of naive versus antigen-experienced cells was not possible.

Turning to this clonotype: Its specificity is not known.

The receptor's source is a man older than 75 in good health. Sequenced: blood.

CDR3 sequence reads: CASSEETGGPYEQYF. The CDR3, as DNA: TGTGCCAGCAGCGAAGAGACAGGGGGCCCCTACGAGCAGTACTTC. The chain is built from TRBV7-9 and TRBJ2-7; 10 bases align to TRBD1. The CDR3 spans 15 residues. Per the germline V gene, CDR1 is SEHNR and CDR2 is FQNEAQ (reference sequence). The V segment lost 5 bases and the J segment 2 bases; nucleotides outside the gene matches: 6.